The clone carrying this T cell receptor beta chain showed up many times. RNA transcripts were the template, and TCR beta CDR3 regions were amplified from them. First-round RT-PCR relied on HTBI primers, and a second-round multiplex PCR came next. TCRdb passed the multiplex PCR reads through MiXCR, listing each CDR3 protein once. The sample has about 640,000 distinct CDR3 sequences, approximately 39% seen once. These data come from a study of Graves' ophthalmopathy and Graves' hyperthyroidism. Germline loops: CDR1 SGHAT, CDR2 FQNNGV. V lost 3 bases, J lost 4 bases, and 15 bases lay in between. The CDR3 contains 16 residues.

The sequence came from an adult man with Graves' ophthalmopathy. Sequencing input: peripheral blood. V is TRBV11-2 and J is TRBJ2-2; D is possibly TRBD1 or TRBD2 (5 bases each). The CDR3 reads CASSFGTPATTGELFF. The CDR3 DNA reads as TGTGCCAGCAGCTTCGGGACCCCAGCCACCACCGGGGAGCTGTTTTTT.